These 5 T cell receptor beta chains originate from one sample sequenced in a study of T-cell reconstitution after alpha-beta-depleted transplantation in children (dated by TCRdb to between 2015 and 2016). The library was built by means of PCR. The reads were generated on an Illumina HiSeq 2500. TCR libraries were prepared with molecular barcoding, using unique molecular identifiers to normalize TCRbeta repertoire quantification. The raw public data were reprocessed by TCRdb itself: fastp quality trimming at Q25, MiXCR clonotype calling, in-frame beta chains only. For every CDR3 protein sequence, its rows merge into one entry that carries the most common genes and DNA. The sample contains around 94,000 distinct CDR3 sequences, around 6.1% of them found a single time. The top ten clones comprise 5.5% to 7% of the sample. Read against the paper, the sample's time point label means: day 60 (about 2 months) after transplantation. This specimen's treatment or condition label, interpreted: allogeneic hematopoietic cell transplantation with graft depleted of TCRalphabeta T cells and CD19 B cells.

This material consisted of PBMCs, mostly from graft donor cells, taken 60 days after TCRalphabeta/CD19-depleted stem cell transplant. The receptors shown here come from a female patient aged 2-10 years who had a stem cell transplant for Fanconi anemia, so the T cells may come from the graft donor.

Ten or more counts support this clonotype. The gene calls are TRBV7-3 and TRBJ2-5, with 7 bases matching TRBD2. The CDR3 runs 14 residues. CDR1 and CDR2 (germline): SGHTA, FQGTGA. Unmatched junction bases numbered 10, after V lost 5 bases and J lost 7 bases. The CDR3 nucleotides are TGTGCCAGCAGCCATGGGTCTAGCGGTGGGACCCAGTACTTC. Translated: CASSHGSSGGTQYF. Full variable domain (rest looked up from reference TRBV7-3 and TRBJ2-5): GAGVSQTPSNKVTEKGKYVELRCDPISGHTALYWYRQSLGQGPEFLIYFQGTGAADDSGLPNDRFFAVRPEGSVSTLKIQRTERGDSAVYLCASSHGSSGGTQYFGPGTRLLVL.

At least ten counts were recorded for this clonotype. The CDR3 loop is CASKAGSEYNEQFF. DNA for the CDR3: TGTGCCAGCAAGGCTGGGTCCGAATACAATGAGCAGTTCTTC. The rearrangement uses TRBV25-1 and TRBJ2-1; no clear D. From germline, CDR1 is MGHDK and CDR2 SYGVNS. The CDR3 extends over 14 amino acids. Trimming removed 7 bases at V and 4 bases at J, with 14 bases between. The full variable domain, its missing parts supplied by reference TRBV25-1 and TRBJ2-1, is EADIYQTPRYLVIGTGKKITLECSQTMGHDKMYWYQQDPGMELHLIHYSYGVNSTEKGDLSSESTVSRIRTEHFPLTLESARPSHTSQYLCASKAGSEYNEQFFGPGTRLTVL.

This clonotype was counted many times. V and J are TRBV24-1 and TRBJ2-7; 7 nucleotides agree with TRBD1. The length of the CDR3 is 15 residues. The V and J ends lost 5 bases and 5 bases, in that order; junction bases with no gene match: 11. Germline CDR1 is KGHDR and CDR2 is SFDVKD. The CDR3 reads CATSGRDSRPHEQYF. The CDR3 nucleotides read TGTGCCACCAGTGGTCGGGACAGCAGGCCCCACGAGCAGTACTTC.

This clonotype was seen at least ten times. V is TRBV28 and J is TRBJ2-3; 10 bases line up with TRBD1. CDR3 length: 15 residues. In germline, CDR1 is MDHEN, CDR2 SYDVKM. V shed 8 bases, J shed 4 bases, and the junction held 9 bases outside the gene matches. CDR3 protein: CASQAGQGFPDTQYF. The CDR3 nucleotides are TGTGCCAGCCAAGCGGGACAGGGGTTTCCAGATACGCAGTATTTT.

This clonotype was counted only a few times. V is TRBV2 and J is TRBJ1-3, with D unclear. In germline, CDR1 is SNHLY, CDR2 FYNNEI. The CDR3 has 13 residues. V was clipped by 0 bases and J by 3 bases, with 3 bases between them. CDR3 nucleotides: TGTGCCAGCAGTGAAGCGCGTGGAAACACCATATATTTT. Translation gives CASSEARGNTIYF.